Below, one T cell receptor beta chain is given with its context. The data belong to a study of blood T cell repertoires in COVID-19. Overall study: Samples taken during acute and convalescent COVID-19 were collected in the United States, Italy and Spain. Sources were T cells, B-cell-depleted T cells, or PBMCs; the material itself was cDNA or gDNA.

V lost 8 bases to trimming and J lost 4 bases, with 12 bases between them. CDR3 length equals 12 residues. The germline gives CDR1 SGHRS, CDR2 YFSETQ. In the source study's methods: Researchers report that nucleated cell counts were estimated from reference gene primer amplification. Assay: immunoSEQ multiplex PCR; the TCRdb copy retains only in-frame clones and omits some. V and J calls and clone size are those listed in that table; D and trimming were worked out from the DNA. Here the sample spans under 250,000 clones, about 83% being singletons. The chain joins TRBV5-1 to TRBJ1-1; weak D call: TRBD1 (5 bases). The sequence was collected from a man aged 45-65 years with acute or convalescent COVID-19. The sample taken for sequencing was peripheral blood. CDR3 coding DNA: TGCGCCAGTAAGGAGGGGAGCACTGAAGCTTTCTTT. Amino acids: CASKEGSTEAFF.